At least ten counts were recorded for the clone carrying this T cell receptor (beta chain). The antigen is unknown. Since a much larger clone is just one base distant, this may be a read error. TCRdb called the multiplex PCR reads again in MiXCR, with one record for every CDR3 protein. The sample lists about 270,000 distinct CDR3 sequences, over 25% seen once, with approximately 1% in the top ten. Germline V CDR1 and CDR2: SGHAT, FQDESV (reference sequence). Trimming removed 5 bases from V and 5 bases from J; junction bases left unmatched: 2. CDR3 length: 13 amino acids. Samples came from axillary lymph nodes draining the breast cancer. The data were taken from a study of breast tumors, draining lymph nodes, adjacent tissues. General study findings and limits: That most tumor T cells come from lymph nodes remained unproven. Luminal-like breast cancer showed significantly greater tumor-nontumor repertoire similarity than basal-like breast cancer did. Tumor repertoires ranked between lymph nodes and nontumor tissue in diversity, with V and J gene preferences.

The sample comprised axillary lymph node tissue. V is TRBV11-1 and J is TRBJ1-5; TRBD1 agrees at 8 bases. This TCR was sampled from a female donor with breast cancer. Some clones in this sample may be carry-over from other donors' samples. This CDR3 reads CASSVTGDQPQHF. CDR3 nucleotide sequence: TGTGCCAGCAGCGTGACAGGGGATCAGCCCCAGCATTTT.